The 22 T cell receptor beta chains below were found in one sample sequenced in a study of T cell responses to AZD1222 COVID-19 vaccine. The data were produced by immunoSEQ multiplex PCR, yet TCRdb's version contains in-frame clones alone and is incomplete. In the table there are 130,000 to 150,000 clones, roughly 90% of which are singletons. The sample here was peripheral blood, taken on day 0 of AZD1222 vaccination. The source of these receptors is an adult in good health.

V is TRBV5-1 and J is TRBJ2-7, with TRBD2 matching 7 bases. The CDR3 is made up of 18 amino acids. V shed 0 bases and J 0 bases; nucleotides not matched to a gene: 12. The V gene's germline CDR1 is SGHRS and CDR2 YFSETQ. The DNA of the CDR3 is TGCGCCAGCAGCTTGGGGGGTGTCGATGAGCGGGACTCCTACGAGCAGTACTTC. Amino acid sequence: CASSLGGVDERDSYEQYF.

V is TRBV5-6 and J is TRBJ1-2, with 7 nucleotides matching TRBD1. V trimming: 1 base; J trimming: 7 bases; junction bases outside the gene matches: 7. This CDR3 is built from 14 residues. Germline values: CDR1 SGHDT, CDR2 YYEEEE. CDR3 residues: CASSLSGTVFGYTF. Written as DNA, the CDR3 is TGTGCCAGCAGCTTGTCCGGGACAGTTTTTGGCTACACCTTC.

The chain uses TRBV18 and TRBJ1-5; TRBD1 might be the D (6 bases). Trimming took 3 bases from V and 6 from J, leaving 15 bases between them. The germline gives CDR1 KGHSH, CDR2 LQKENI. The CDR3 length is 15 residues. CDR3 DNA sequence: TGTGCCAGCTCACCGGGGGGCAGGGGACGTCAGCCCCAGCATTTT. Protein product: CASSPGGRGRQPQHF.

The J gene is TRBJ2-1, the V gene TRBV7-3, with D hard to call. The CDR3 length is 13 residues. Between the trimmed V and J ends, which lost 1 base and 7 bases, there was a span of 8 bases. CDR1 SGHTA and CDR2 FQGTGA come from the germline V gene. CDR3 sequence: CASSLRMGNEQFF. The CDR3 DNA is TGTGCCAGCAGCTTAAGGATGGGTAATGAGCAGTTCTTC.

As regards this clone: Within the sample, other DNA sequences also encode this same CDR3. The chain employs TRBV9 and TRBJ1-1; D gene ambiguous. The ends were cut back, 2 bases at V and 3 bases at J, with 5 bases in the middle. The CDR3 is 12 amino acids. CDR1 SGDLS and CDR2 YYNGEE come from the germline V gene. CDR3 sequence: CASSVGDTEAFF. The CDR3 DNA sequence: TGTGCCAGCAGCGTCGGTGACACTGAAGCTTTCTTT.

The CDR3 DNA sequence: TGTGCCAGCAGACCGACCTACTCTGGAAACACCATATATTTT. Amino acids: CASRPTYSGNTIYF. The V and J genes are TRBV13 and TRBJ1-3, with unresolved D. The CDR3 is 14 residues long. V was shortened by 6 bases and J by 0 bases, with 9 bases between the two germline ends. Germline V gene sequence: CDR1 PRHDT, CDR2 FYEKMQ (reference sequence).

The chain links TRBV30 to TRBJ1-1; 10 bases align to TRBD1. Losses at the gene ends were 6 bases for V and 0 bases for J; bases not matched to a gene: 7. The germline CDR1 and CDR2 sequences are GTSNPN and SVGIG (reference sequence). The CDR3 has 15 residues. The CDR3 DNA reads TGTGCCTGCTATCGGGACAGGGGCCTGAACACTGAAGCTTTCTTT. Its translation is CACYRDRGLNTEAFF.

The chain is built from TRBV18 and TRBJ1-5; D gene unclear. The CDR3 contains 13 residues. Germline loops: CDR1 KGHSH, CDR2 LQKENI. The ends were cut back, 1 base at V and 9 bases at J, with 10 bases in the middle. The CDR3 loop is CASSPRDEGPQHF. DNA of the CDR3: TGTGCCAGCTCACCACGAGACGAAGGGCCCCAGCATTTT.

This sequence joins TRBV27 and TRBJ2-1, with 9 bases fitting TRBD1. CDR1 MNHEY and CDR2 SMNVEV come from the germline V gene (reference sequence). The CDR3 extends over 15 amino acids. Losses at the gene ends were 5 bases for V and 10 bases for J; bases not matched to a gene: 12. CDR3 amino acids: CASSPDRGLRSEQFF. For the CDR3, the DNA is TGTGCCAGCAGTCCAGACAGGGGGTTACGCTCCGAGCAGTTCTTC.

The gene calls are TRBV2 and TRBJ1-4, with D tentatively TRBD1 (5 bases). This CDR3 region has 13 residues. The germline V gene has CDR1 SNHLY and CDR2 FYNNEI. V was trimmed by 8 bases and J by 7 bases, leaving 14 bases between them. This CDR3 is CASHGGGGEKLFF. In DNA, the CDR3 is TGTGCCAGCCATGGGGGGGGAGGTGAAAAACTGTTTTTT.

The chain carries TRBV6-5 and TRBJ1-2; D call uncertain. CDR1 is MNHEY, CDR2 SVGAGI, per germline. This CDR3 is 13 amino acids long. V shed 0 bases and J shed 14 bases, with 16 bases lying between them. The CDR3 DNA reads TGTGCCAGCAGTTACTCAACCAAGGGCCCGAGGACCTTC. Residues: CASSYSTKGPRTF.

This clone was detected once. J is TRBJ2-2 and V is TRBV11-2; 8 bases agree with TRBD1. The CDR3 extends over 18 amino acids. V gave up 4 bases and J gave up 1 base; unmatched junction bases: 11. Germline values: CDR1 SGHAT, CDR2 FQNNGV. This CDR3 reads CASSSLYRTGMNTGELFF. CDR3 coding DNA: TGTGCCAGCAGCTCCCTTTATCGGACAGGGATGAACACCGGGGAGCTGTTTTTT.

A single count supports this clone. The genes are TRBV6-1 and TRBJ1-4, with a possible D match to TRBD1 (5 bases). This CDR3 comprises 14 residues. Germline-derived CDR1 and CDR2 are MNHNS and SASEGT. V was pared by 3 bases and J by 8 bases, with 13 bases between. The CDR3 nucleotides are TGTGCCAGCAGTGACAGGGCGGGGAGCGAAAAACTGTTTTTT. Amino acid sequence: CASSDRAGSEKLFF.

The chain recombines TRBV7-2 with TRBJ1-2, with 7 positions matching TRBD1. With 1 base clipped from V and 13 bases from J, the junction kept 12 bases outside the gene matches. The CDR3 length is 14 residues. Germline-derived CDR1 and CDR2 are SGHTA and FQGNSA. The CDR3 region has the DNA TGTGCCAGCAGCTTAGATAGTAGGGGGCGTAAAAGCACCTTC. This codes for CASSLDSRGRKSTF. Drawing the rest from reference TRBV7-2 and TRBJ1-2, the complete variable domain is GAGVSQSPSNKVTEKGKDVELRCDPISGHTALYWYRQSLGQGLEFLIYFQGNSAPDKSGLPSDRFSAERTGGSVSTLTIQRTQQEDSAVYLCASSLDSRGRKSTFGSGTRLTVV.

This chain joins TRBV4-2 and TRBJ1-2; tentative D call: TRBD1 (5 bases). V dropped 2 bases and J dropped 7 bases, with 14 bases sitting between them. The germline V gene has CDR1 LGHNA and CDR2 YNFKEQ. CDR3 size: 14 residues. The CDR3 bases are TGTGCCAGCAGCCAATTAGAGGGACCCCCTGGCTACACCTTC. It specifies CASSQLEGPPGYTF.

The CDR3 DNA is TGTGCCAGCAGCTTGAGTGGTGTAGGGACGGGGGAAGCTTTCTTT. It is translated as CASSLSGVGTGEAFF. The chain combines TRBV5-6 with TRBJ1-1, with a tentative D call TRBD1 (5 bases). The length of the CDR3 is 15 residues. Between the trimmed V and J ends, which lost 1 base and 8 bases, there was a span of 18 bases. From germline, CDR1 is SGHDT and CDR2 YYEEEE.

The CDR3 bases are TGTGCCTGGAATTCTTTCGGGACAACTAGCGGGAGGTATGAGCAGTTCTTC. Protein: CAWNSFGTTSGRYEQFF. V and J are TRBV30 and TRBJ2-1, with 12 bases matching TRBD2. V trimming: 4 bases; J trimming: 8 bases; junction bases outside the gene matches: 15. Germline values: CDR1 GTSNPN, CDR2 SVGIG (reference sequence). The length of the CDR3 is 17 residues.

The chain is built from TRBV6-5 and TRBJ1-1; unclear D gene. This CDR3 contains 13 residues. Trimming shortened V by 9 bases and J by 0 bases, and 11 bases separated the two germline ends. From germline, CDR1 is MNHEY and CDR2 SVGAGI. This CDR3 is CASEEQLNTEAFF. DNA of the CDR3: TGTGCCAGTGAGGAACAGTTGAACACTGAAGCTTTCTTT.

The chain uses TRBV5-4 and TRBJ1-1; TRBD1 might be the D (5 bases). The CDR3 extends over 15 amino acids. Germline loops: CDR1 SGHNT, CDR2 YYREEE (reference sequence). Trimming took off 4 bases at V and 0 bases at J, with 13 bases between the two ends. In DNA form, the CDR3 reads TGTGCCAGCAGCATTGCGGGGGGGATGAACACTGAAGCTTTCTTT. It specifies CASSIAGGMNTEAFF.

The chain uses TRBV19 and TRBJ1-5; D may be TRBD1 (6 bases). The CDR3 sequence is 19 residues long. The germline V and J ends were trimmed by 5 bases and 0 bases, with 23 bases remaining between them. Looked up from germline, CDR1 is LNHDA and CDR2 is SQIVND (reference sequence). CDR3 region: CASSPRRTAFLYSNQPQHF. The CDR3 DNA reads as TGTGCCAGTAGTCCCCGGAGGACAGCCTTTCTTTATAGCAATCAGCCCCAGCATTTT.

The V and J genes are TRBV5-1 and TRBJ1-2, with TRBD1 matching over 12 bases. The CDR3 extends over 16 amino acids. Germline values: CDR1 SGHRS, CDR2 YFSETQ. Germline trimming cut 4 bases from V and 8 bases from J; bases unmatched to any gene: 12. The CDR3 region is CASSPGQGAGQLGYTF. DNA of the CDR3: TGCGCCAGCAGCCCGGGACAGGGGGCTGGACAACTAGGCTACACCTTC.

CDR3 nucleotide sequence: TGTGCCAGCAGCCCCTCGTTATCCAGCTCCTACGAGCAGTACTTC. This sequence encodes CASSPSLSSSYEQYF. The chain couples TRBV7-6 to TRBJ2-7; D not resolved. V was trimmed by 5 bases and J by 0 bases, leaving 14 bases between them. This CDR3 is built from 15 residues. The germline V gene has CDR1 SGHVS and CDR2 FNYEAQ.